These 8 T cell receptor beta chains originate from one sample sequenced in a study of PD-1 blockade in classical Hodgkin lymphoma. Sequencing used immunoSEQ multiplex PCR; TCRdb keeps in-frame clones, though not all of them. In the table there are around 34,000 clones, around 76% of which are singletons. Relapses following autologous stem cell transplantation were seen in all patients, with brentuximab vedotin exposure varying. Sequenced here: peripheral blood mononuclear cells (PBMCs), sampled before the second cycle of nivolumab. The receptor set was obtained from a human donor with classical Hodgkin lymphoma.

The chain joins TRBV4-3 to TRBJ2-2; D perhaps matches TRBD1 (6 bases). Trimming removed 2 bases at V and 3 bases at J, with 10 bases between. CDR1 is LGHNA, CDR2 YSLEER, per germline. The CDR3 sequence is 15 residues long. In nucleotides, the CDR3 is TGCGCCAGCAGCCAAAGGTACAGGGACACCGGGGAGCTGTTTTTT. Amino acids: CASSQRYRDTGELFF.

The gene calls are TRBV5-1 and TRBJ2-5; 8 nucleotides match TRBD2. The CDR3 has 17 residues. V shed 6 bases and J 1 base; nucleotides not matched to a gene: 14. Germline V gene lookup returns CDR1 SGHRS and CDR2 YFSETQ. The CDR3 spells CASTPNGGGMGQETQYF. CDR3 nucleotides: TGCGCCAGCACCCCAAACGGGGGGGGGATGGGCCAAGAGACCCAGTACTTC.

The chain has TRBV11-2 and TRBJ1-4; D perhaps matches TRBD1 (5 bases). Germline V gene lookup returns CDR1 SGHAT and CDR2 FQNNGV. The CDR3 length is 14 residues. V gave up 1 base and J gave up 7 bases, with 10 bases separating them. The CDR3 loop reads CASSLGQGGEKLFF. Here the CDR3 DNA reads TGTGCCAGCAGCTTAGGTCAGGGTGGTGAAAAACTGTTTTTT.

Here the CDR3 reads CASSYSNRVKETQYF. The CDR3, as DNA: TGTGCCAGCAGTTACTCGAACAGGGTCAAAGAGACCCAGTACTTC. The chain couples TRBV6-6 to TRBJ2-5, with D possibly matching TRBD1 (6 bases). Germline CDR1 and CDR2: MNHNY and SVGAGI (reference sequence). Trimming pared 0 bases from V and 3 bases from J, leaving 11 bases between. The CDR3 totals 15 residues.

This sequence joins TRBV7-2 and TRBJ1-2; TRBD1 might be the D (6 bases). The CDR3 has 13 amino acids. V dropped 5 bases and J dropped 4 bases, with 11 bases sitting between them. Germline CDR1 and CDR2: SGHTA and FQGNSA. CDR3 bases: TGTGCCAGCAGCATTGGACAGAGCTATGGCTACACCTTC. It codes for CASSIGQSYGYTF.

The J gene is TRBJ1-4, the V gene TRBV4-2, with a weak D call TRBD1 (5 bases). The germline CDR1 and CDR2 sequences are LGHNA and YNFKEQ. The length of the CDR3 is 16 residues. Between the trimmed V and J ends, which lost 0 bases and 8 bases, there was a span of 16 bases. CDR3 residues: CASSQDPKARGEKLFF. The CDR3 region has the DNA TGTGCCAGCAGCCAAGATCCAAAGGCACGGGGGGAAAAACTGTTTTTT.

The CDR3 DNA reads as TGTGCCAGCAGCTCCGGCCCGCTAGAGACCCAGTACTTC. Translated, it gives CASSSGPLETQYF. The rearrangement links TRBV5-5 to TRBJ2-5; D is undetermined. V was pared by 3 bases and J by 4 bases, with 10 bases between. The CDR3 loop spans 13 amino acids. From germline, CDR1 is SGHKS and CDR2 YYEKEE (reference sequence). Together with reference TRBV5-5 and TRBJ2-5, the CDR3 gives the full variable domain: DAGVTQSPTHLIKTRGQQVTLRCSPISGHKSVSWYQQVLGQGPQFIFQYYEKEERGRGNFPDRFSARQFPNYSSELNVNALLLGDSALYLCASSSGPLETQYFGPGTRLLVL.

The chain joins TRBV2 to TRBJ2-2; no clear D. Trimming stripped 5 bases from V and 1 base from J, with 11 bases between. Germline V gene data show CDR1 as SNHLY and CDR2 as FYNNEI. This CDR3 has 15 amino acids. The CDR3 DNA reads as TGTGCCAGCAGTCCCGTGAGGTTGAACACCGGGGAGCTGTTTTTT. It is translated as CASSPVRLNTGELFF.